A selection of T cell receptor beta chains follows, all from one sample in a study of human T cells and chemical hapten exposure. TCRdb fed the reads into MiXCR, producing one record per CDR3 protein. In the table there are about 120,000 distinct CDR3 sequences, over 7.5% of which are singletons. Specimen: whole blood. Receptor source: a human donor in good health. Some clones in this sample may be carry-over from other donors' samples. Both conserved end residues are part of each CDR3. The D gene is left open where the match is weak. Clone size is stated in some rows and not others, as once, few, many or a class when expanded.

j_gene: TRBJ2-5; d_gene: TRBD2; abundance: NA; v_gene: TRBV7-9; CDR3nt: TGTGCCAGCAGCCAGACTAGCGGACAAGAGACCCAGTACTTC; CDR3aa: CASSQTSGQETQYF
j_gene: TRBJ1-5; d_gene: TRBD1; abundance: NA; v_gene: TRBV19; CDR3nt: TGTGCCAGTAGTCCCTCCGGACAGGGTGTTCAGCCCCAGCATTTT; CDR3aa: CASSPSGQGVQPQHF
j_gene: TRBJ2-5; d_gene: NA; abundance: few; v_gene: TRBV4-3; CDR3nt: TGCGCCAGCAGCCAAGATTTCGGGGACCAAGAGACCCAGTACTTC; CDR3aa: CASSQDFGDQETQYF
j_gene: TRBJ2-3; d_gene: NA; abundance: NA; v_gene: TRBV7-6; CDR3nt: TGTGCCAGCAGCCCCTACTGGTCAGATACGCAGTATTTT; CDR3aa: CASSPYWSDTQYF
j_gene: TRBJ2-7; d_gene: NA; abundance: NA; v_gene: TRBV24-1; CDR3nt: TGTGCCACCAGTGCCGCTAATGGGGTCGAGAGTGACTTCGAGCAGTACTTC; CDR3aa: CATSAANGVESDFEQYF
j_gene: TRBJ2-2; d_gene: TRBD1; abundance: many; v_gene: TRBV29-1; CDR3nt: TGCAGCGTAATACTCAGGGGGCGAGACACCGGGGAGCTGTTTTTT; CDR3aa: CSVILRGRDTGELFF
j_gene: TRBJ1-1; d_gene: NA; abundance: few; v_gene: TRBV6-5; CDR3nt: TGTGCCAGCAGTCCGGGGGCGCCGGGTAATGCAGCTTTCTTT; CDR3aa: CASSPGAPGNAAFF
j_gene: TRBJ2-3; d_gene: TRBD1; abundance: few; v_gene: TRBV11-2; CDR3nt: TGTGCCAGCAGGAGTATAATCCGACAGGGGGCAGATACGCAGTATTTT; CDR3aa: CASRSIIRQGADTQYF
j_gene: TRBJ2-1; d_gene: NA; abundance: few; v_gene: TRBV12-3/TRBV12-4; CDR3nt: TGTGCCAGCAGTTTAAGAAGTGAGCAGTTCTTC; CDR3aa: CASSLRSEQFF
j_gene: TRBJ2-2; d_gene: NA; abundance: many; v_gene: TRBV12-3/TRBV12-4; CDR3nt: TGTGCCAGCAGACCGGGTCTAATGAACACCGGGGAGCTGTTTTTT; CDR3aa: CASRPGLMNTGELFF
j_gene: TRBJ1-1; d_gene: NA; abundance: many; v_gene: TRBV12-3/TRBV12-4; CDR3nt: TGTGCCAGCAGAGCGACAGGAAAGAACACTGAAGCTTTCTTT; CDR3aa: CASRATGKNTEAFF
j_gene: TRBJ2-5; d_gene: NA; abundance: few; v_gene: TRBV15; CDR3nt: TGTGCCACCAGCAGAGAACGGGGTATCCAAGAGACCCAGTACTTC; CDR3aa: CATSRERGIQETQYF
j_gene: TRBJ2-1; d_gene: NA; abundance: NA; v_gene: TRBV23-1; CDR3nt: TGCGCCAGCAGTCAATCTCGGGGAGCTGAGCAGTTCTTC; CDR3aa: CASSQSRGAEQFF
j_gene: TRBJ1-6; d_gene: TRBD1; abundance: many; v_gene: TRBV20-1; CDR3nt: TGCAGTGCTGAGGAACGGGGGACAGCGAATTCACCCCTCCACTTT; CDR3aa: CSAEERGTANSPLHF
j_gene: TRBJ1-3; d_gene: NA; abundance: many; v_gene: TRBV3-1; CDR3nt: TGTGCCAGCAGCCAAGATGTGGGCTCTGGAAACACCATATATTTT; CDR3aa: CASSQDVGSGNTIYF
j_gene: TRBJ2-1; d_gene: TRBD2; abundance: NA; v_gene: TRBV20-1; CDR3nt: TGCAGTGCTAGAGATTCCTCCATGACTAGCGGGATAGTGGGGAATGAGCAGTTCTTC; CDR3aa: CSARDSSMTSGIVGNEQFF
j_gene: TRBJ1-1; d_gene: NA; abundance: many; v_gene: TRBV5-4; CDR3nt: TGTGCCAGCAGCCCCAGACCAACGGAAGCTTTCTTT; CDR3aa: CASSPRPTEAFF
j_gene: TRBJ2-3; d_gene: NA; abundance: few; v_gene: TRBV6-5; CDR3nt: TGTGCCAGCAGTTACTCGGCCGATAACACAGATACGCAGTATTTT; CDR3aa: CASSYSADNTDTQYF
j_gene: TRBJ2-7; d_gene: NA; abundance: few; v_gene: TRBV23-1; CDR3nt: TGCGCCAGCAGTCATTGGGGTGGCGGAGGGACCTACGAGCAGTACTTC; CDR3aa: CASSHWGGGGTYEQYF
j_gene: TRBJ2-3; d_gene: NA; abundance: many; v_gene: TRBV6-5; CDR3nt: TGTGCCAGCAGTTACCGGCAAGGGAGCACAGATACGCAGTATTTT; CDR3aa: CASSYRQGSTDTQYF
j_gene: TRBJ2-1; d_gene: NA; abundance: many; v_gene: TRBV20-1; CDR3nt: TGCAGTGCCAAGGACTCGCCCGCTAGTAATACTGAGCAGTTCTTC; CDR3aa: CSAKDSPASNTEQFF
j_gene: TRBJ2-1; d_gene: NA; abundance: many; v_gene: TRBV14; CDR3nt: TGTGCCAGCAGCCAAGATTCGGGGGATTCCTACAATGAGCAGTTCTTC; CDR3aa: CASSQDSGDSYNEQFF
j_gene: TRBJ2-1; d_gene: NA; abundance: few; v_gene: TRBV20-1; CDR3nt: TGCAGTGCTAGAGATCTTGTCCCCCACAATGAGCAGTTCTTC; CDR3aa: CSARDLVPHNEQFF
j_gene: TRBJ2-5; d_gene: TRBD1; abundance: NA; v_gene: TRBV4-1; CDR3nt: TGCGCCAGCAGCCAAGATCGGGACAGGGGGCTCGAAGAGACCCAGTACTTC; CDR3aa: CASSQDRDRGLEETQYF
j_gene: TRBJ2-7; d_gene: NA; abundance: many; v_gene: TRBV20-1; CDR3nt: TGCAGTGCAGGGGATTACGAGCAGTACTTC; CDR3aa: CSAGDYEQYF
j_gene: TRBJ1-3; d_gene: NA; abundance: NA; v_gene: TRBV7-2; CDR3nt: TGTGCCAGCAGCTTAGGGCCCGAGCCCTCTGGAAACACCATATATTTT; CDR3aa: CASSLGPEPSGNTIYF
j_gene: TRBJ1-3; d_gene: NA; abundance: many; v_gene: TRBV27; CDR3nt: TGTGCCAGCAGTCCCTCGACATCTGGAAACACCATATATTTT; CDR3aa: CASSPSTSGNTIYF
j_gene: TRBJ2-3; d_gene: NA; abundance: few; v_gene: TRBV7-2; CDR3nt: TGTGCCAGCAGCGTACGGCCAACCACAGATACGCAGTATTTT; CDR3aa: CASSVRPTTDTQYF
j_gene: TRBJ2-2; d_gene: TRBD2; abundance: many; v_gene: TRBV28; CDR3nt: TGTGCCAGCAGTCCCTTGACTAGCGGGGGCGCGAACACCGGGGAGCTGTTTTTT; CDR3aa: CASSPLTSGGANTGELFF
j_gene: TRBJ1-4; d_gene: NA; abundance: few; v_gene: TRBV29-1; CDR3nt: TGCAGCGGCACAGCGGGATGGAGTGAAAAACTGTTTTTT; CDR3aa: CSGTAGWSEKLFF
j_gene: TRBJ2-7; d_gene: NA; abundance: few; v_gene: TRBV5-6; CDR3nt: TGTGCCAGCAGCTCGAAGTACGAGCAGTACTTC; CDR3aa: CASSSKYEQYF